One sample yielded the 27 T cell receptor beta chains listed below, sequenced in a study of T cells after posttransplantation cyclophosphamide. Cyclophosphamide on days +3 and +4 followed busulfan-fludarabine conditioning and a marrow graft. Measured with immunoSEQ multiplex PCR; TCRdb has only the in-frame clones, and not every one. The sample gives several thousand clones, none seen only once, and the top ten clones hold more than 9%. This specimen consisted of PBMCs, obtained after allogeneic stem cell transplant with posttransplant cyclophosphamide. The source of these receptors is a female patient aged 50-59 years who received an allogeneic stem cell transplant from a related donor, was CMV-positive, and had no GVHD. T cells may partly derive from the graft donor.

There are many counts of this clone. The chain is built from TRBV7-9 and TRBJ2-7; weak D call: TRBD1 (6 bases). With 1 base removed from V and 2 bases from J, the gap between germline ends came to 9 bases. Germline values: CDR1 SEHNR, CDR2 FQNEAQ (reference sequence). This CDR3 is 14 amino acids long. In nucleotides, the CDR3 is TGTGCCAGCAGCTTAGTGGGACACCCCTACGAGCAGTACTTC. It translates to CASSLVGHPYEQYF.

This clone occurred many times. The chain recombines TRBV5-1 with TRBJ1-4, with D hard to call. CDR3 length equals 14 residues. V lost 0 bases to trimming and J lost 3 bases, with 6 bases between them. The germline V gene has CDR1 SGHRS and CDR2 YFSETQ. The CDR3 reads CASSLELPNEKLFF. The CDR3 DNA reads TGCGCCAGCAGCTTGGAGCTACCTAATGAAAAACTGTTTTTT.

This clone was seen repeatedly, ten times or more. The CDR3 loop is CASSTQGTGELFF. The CDR3 DNA is TGTGCCAGCTCCACCCAGGGTACCGGGGAGCTGTTTTTT. This chain uses TRBV18 with TRBJ2-2; possibly TRBD1 for D (5 bases). Trimming pared 6 bases from V and 5 bases from J, leaving 10 bases between. There are 13 residues in the CDR3. Germline loops: CDR1 KGHSH, CDR2 LQKENI.

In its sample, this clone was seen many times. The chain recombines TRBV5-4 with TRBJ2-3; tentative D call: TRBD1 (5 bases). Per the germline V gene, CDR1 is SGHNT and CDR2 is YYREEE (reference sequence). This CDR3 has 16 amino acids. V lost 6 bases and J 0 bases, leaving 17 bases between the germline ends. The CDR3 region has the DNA TGTGCCAGCACCCTAAAGGTGGCAGGGAGCACAGATACGCAGTATTTT. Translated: CASTLKVAGSTDTQYF.

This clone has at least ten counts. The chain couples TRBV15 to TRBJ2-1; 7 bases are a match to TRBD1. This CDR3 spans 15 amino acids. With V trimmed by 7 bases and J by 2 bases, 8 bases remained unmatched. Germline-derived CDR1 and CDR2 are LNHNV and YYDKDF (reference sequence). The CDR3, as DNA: TGTGCCACCACAATTGGACAGGCCACCTACAATGAGCAGTTCTTC. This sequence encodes CATTIGQATYNEQFF. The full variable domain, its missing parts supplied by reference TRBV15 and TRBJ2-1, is DAMVIQNPRYQVTQFGKPVTLSCSQTLNHNVMYWYQQKSSQAPKLLFHYYDKDFNNEADTPDNFQSRRPNTSFCFLDIRSPGLGDTAMYLCATTIGQATYNEQFFGPGTRLTVL.

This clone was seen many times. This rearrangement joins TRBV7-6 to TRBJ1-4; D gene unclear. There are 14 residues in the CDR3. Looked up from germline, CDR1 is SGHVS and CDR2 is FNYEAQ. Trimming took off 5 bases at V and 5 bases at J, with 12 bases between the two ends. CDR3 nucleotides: TGTGCCAGCAGCCCTAGCCTGGGGAATGAAAAACTGTTTTTT. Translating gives CASSPSLGNEKLFF. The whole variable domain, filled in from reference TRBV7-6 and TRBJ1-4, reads GAGVSQSPRYKVTKRGQDVALRCDPISGHVSLYWYRQALGQGPEFLTYFNYEAQQDKSGLPNDRFSAERPEGSISTLTIQRTEQRDSAMYRCASSPSLGNEKLFFGSGTQLSVL.

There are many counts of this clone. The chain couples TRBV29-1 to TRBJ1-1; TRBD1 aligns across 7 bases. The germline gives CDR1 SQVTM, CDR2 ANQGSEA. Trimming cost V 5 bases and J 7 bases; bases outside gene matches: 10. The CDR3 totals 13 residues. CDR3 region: CSVKRDRADEAFF. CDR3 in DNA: TGCAGCGTTAAACGAGACAGGGCTGATGAAGCTTTCTTT.

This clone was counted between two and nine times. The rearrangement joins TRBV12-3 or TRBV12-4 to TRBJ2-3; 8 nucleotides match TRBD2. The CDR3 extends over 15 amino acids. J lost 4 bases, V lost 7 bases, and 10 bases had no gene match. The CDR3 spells CASTYRSSGADTQYF. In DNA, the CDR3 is TGTGCCAGCACCTATCGGAGTAGCGGGGCAGATACGCAGTATTTT.

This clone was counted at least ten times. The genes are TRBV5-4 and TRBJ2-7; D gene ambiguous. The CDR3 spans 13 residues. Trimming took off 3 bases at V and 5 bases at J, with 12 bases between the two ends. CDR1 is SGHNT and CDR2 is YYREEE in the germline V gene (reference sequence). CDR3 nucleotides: TGTGCCAGCAGCTCCCCCGGGTCCCACGAGCAGTACTTC. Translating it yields CASSSPGSHEQYF.

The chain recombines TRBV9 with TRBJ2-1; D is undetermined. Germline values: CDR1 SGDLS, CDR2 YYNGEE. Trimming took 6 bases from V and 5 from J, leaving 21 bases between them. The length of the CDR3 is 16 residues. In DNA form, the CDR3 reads TGTGCCAGCACCCGCCGGTTGGTAGCATCGGACAATGAGCAGTTCTTC. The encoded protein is CASTRRLVASDNEQFF.

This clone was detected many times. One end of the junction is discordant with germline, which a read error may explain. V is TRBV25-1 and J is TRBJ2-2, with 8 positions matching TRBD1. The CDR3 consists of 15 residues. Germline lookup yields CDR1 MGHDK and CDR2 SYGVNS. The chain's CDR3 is CASTESGQGGGELFF. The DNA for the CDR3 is TGTGCCAGCACTGAATCAGGACAGGGCGGCGGGGAGCTGTTTTTT.

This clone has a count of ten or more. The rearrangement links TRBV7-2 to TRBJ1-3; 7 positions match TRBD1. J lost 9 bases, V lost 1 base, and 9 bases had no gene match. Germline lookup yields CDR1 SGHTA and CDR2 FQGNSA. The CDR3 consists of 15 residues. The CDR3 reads CASSLEAGGLFTIYF. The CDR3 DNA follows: TGTGCCAGCAGCTTAGAGGCAGGGGGTTTGTTCACCATATATTTT.

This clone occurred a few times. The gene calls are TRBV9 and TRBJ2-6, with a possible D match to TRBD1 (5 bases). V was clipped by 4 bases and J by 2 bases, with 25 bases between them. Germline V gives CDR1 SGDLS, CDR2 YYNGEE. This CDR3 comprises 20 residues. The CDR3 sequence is CASSPPAGRALEAGANVLTF. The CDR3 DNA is TGTGCCAGCAGCCCCCCAGCAGGCAGGGCTTTGGAAGCTGGGGCCAACGTCCTGACTTTC.

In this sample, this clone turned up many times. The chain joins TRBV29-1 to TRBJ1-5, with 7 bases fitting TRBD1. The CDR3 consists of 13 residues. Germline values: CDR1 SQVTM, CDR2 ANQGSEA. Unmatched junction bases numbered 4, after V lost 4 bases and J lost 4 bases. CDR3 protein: CSVGQGDNQPQHF. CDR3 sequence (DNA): TGCAGCGTTGGGCAGGGGGATAATCAGCCCCAGCATTTT.

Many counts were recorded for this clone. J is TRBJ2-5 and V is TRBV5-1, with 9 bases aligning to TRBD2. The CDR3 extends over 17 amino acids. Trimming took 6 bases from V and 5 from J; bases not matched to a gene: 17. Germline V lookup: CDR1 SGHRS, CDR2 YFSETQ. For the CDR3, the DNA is TGCGCCAGCACCCCCTTGGGACTAGCCCCACTGGGGGAGACCCAGTACTTC. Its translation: CASTPLGLAPLGETQYF. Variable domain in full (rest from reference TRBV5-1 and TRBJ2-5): KAGVTQTPRYLIKTRGQQVTLSCSPISGHRSVSWYQQTPGQGLQFLFEYFSETQRNKGNFPGRFSGRQFSNSRSEMNVSTLELGDSALYLCASTPLGLAPLGETQYFGPGTRLLVL.

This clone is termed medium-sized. CDR3 protein: CASSEGDETQYF. CDR3 nucleotides: TGTGCCAGTAGTGAAGGGGATGAGACCCAGTACTTC. The chain joins TRBV19 to TRBJ2-5; D may be TRBD1 (5 bases). The V gene lost 5 bases and the J gene lost 5 bases, with 9 bases spanning the gap. Germline CDR1 and CDR2: LNHDA and SQIVND (reference sequence). The CDR3 consists of 12 residues.

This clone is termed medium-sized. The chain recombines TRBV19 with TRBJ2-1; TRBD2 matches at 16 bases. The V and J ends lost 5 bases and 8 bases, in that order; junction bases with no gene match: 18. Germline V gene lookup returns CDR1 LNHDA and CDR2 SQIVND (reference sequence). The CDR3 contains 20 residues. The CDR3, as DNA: TGTGCCAGTAGTCCACGAAACCTGGGACTAGCGGGAGGGCCGTTTCATGAGCAGTTCTTC. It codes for CASSPRNLGLAGGPFHEQFF.

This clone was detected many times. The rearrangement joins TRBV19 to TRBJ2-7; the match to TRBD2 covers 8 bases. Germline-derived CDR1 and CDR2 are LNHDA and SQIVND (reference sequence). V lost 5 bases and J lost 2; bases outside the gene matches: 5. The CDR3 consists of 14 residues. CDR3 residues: CASSGIAGTYEQYF. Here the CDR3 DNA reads TGTGCCAGTAGTGGGATAGCGGGAACCTACGAGCAGTACTTC.

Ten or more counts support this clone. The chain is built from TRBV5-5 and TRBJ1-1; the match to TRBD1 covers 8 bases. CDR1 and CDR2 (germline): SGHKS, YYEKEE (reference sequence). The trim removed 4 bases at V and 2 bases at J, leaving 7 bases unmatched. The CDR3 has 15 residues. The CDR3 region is CASSLTGAYNTEAFF. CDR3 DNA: TGTGCCAGCAGCCTGACAGGGGCGTACAACACTGAAGCTTTCTTT. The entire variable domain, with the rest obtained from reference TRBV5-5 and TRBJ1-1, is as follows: DAGVTQSPTHLIKTRGQQVTLRCSPISGHKSVSWYQQVLGQGPQFIFQYYEKEERGRGNFPDRFSARQFPNYSSELNVNALLLGDSALYLCASSLTGAYNTEAFFGQGTRLTVV.

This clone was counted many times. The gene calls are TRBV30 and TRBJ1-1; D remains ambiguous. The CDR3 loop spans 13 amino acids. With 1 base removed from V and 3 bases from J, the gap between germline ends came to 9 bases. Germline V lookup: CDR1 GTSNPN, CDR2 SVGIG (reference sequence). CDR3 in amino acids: CAWSGQVDTEAFF. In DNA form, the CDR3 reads TGTGCCTGGAGTGGGCAGGTGGACACTGAAGCTTTCTTT.

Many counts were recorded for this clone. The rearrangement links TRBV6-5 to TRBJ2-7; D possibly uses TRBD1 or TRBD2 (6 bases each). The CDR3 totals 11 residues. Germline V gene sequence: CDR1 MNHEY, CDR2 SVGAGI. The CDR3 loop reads CASGGGYEQYF. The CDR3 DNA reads TGTGCAAGCGGAGGGGGCTACGAGCAGTACTTC.

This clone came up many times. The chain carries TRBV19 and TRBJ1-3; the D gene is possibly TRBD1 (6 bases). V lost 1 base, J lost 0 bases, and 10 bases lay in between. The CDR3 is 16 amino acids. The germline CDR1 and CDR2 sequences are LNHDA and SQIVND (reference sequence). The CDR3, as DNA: TGTGCCAGTAGTATAGCGCCGGGACACTCTGGAAACACCATATATTTT. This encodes CASSIAPGHSGNTIYF.

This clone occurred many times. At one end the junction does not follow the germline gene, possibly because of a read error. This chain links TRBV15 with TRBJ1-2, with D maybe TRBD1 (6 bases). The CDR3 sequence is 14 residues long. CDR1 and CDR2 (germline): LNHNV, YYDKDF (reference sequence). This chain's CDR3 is CATSIGAGAQSGLF. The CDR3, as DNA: TGTGCCACCAGCATCGGGGCGGGGGCGCAAAGCGGCCTCTTC.

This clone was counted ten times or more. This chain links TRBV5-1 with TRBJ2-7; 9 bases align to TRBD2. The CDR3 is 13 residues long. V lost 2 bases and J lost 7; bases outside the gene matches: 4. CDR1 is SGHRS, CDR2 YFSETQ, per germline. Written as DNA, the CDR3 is TGCGCCAGCAGCTTCGGGACTAGCAGTGAGCAGTACTTC. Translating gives CASSFGTSSEQYF.

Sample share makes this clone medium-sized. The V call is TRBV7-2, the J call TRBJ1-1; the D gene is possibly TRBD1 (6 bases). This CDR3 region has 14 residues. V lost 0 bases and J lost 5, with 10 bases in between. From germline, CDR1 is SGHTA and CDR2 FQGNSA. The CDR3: CASSLADRITEAFF. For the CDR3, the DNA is TGTGCCAGCAGCTTAGCCGACAGGATAACTGAAGCTTTCTTT.

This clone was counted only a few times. The CDR3 DNA is TGTGCCAGCAGCCTCGGCGGCCTTTTCACAGATACGCAGTATTTT. Translated: CASSLGGLFTDTQYF. J is TRBJ2-3 and V is TRBV11-1, with no clear D. CDR1 is SGHAT and CDR2 is FQDESV in the germline V gene (reference sequence). V was trimmed by 5 bases and J by 2 bases, leaving 14 bases between them. The CDR3 is made up of 15 amino acids.

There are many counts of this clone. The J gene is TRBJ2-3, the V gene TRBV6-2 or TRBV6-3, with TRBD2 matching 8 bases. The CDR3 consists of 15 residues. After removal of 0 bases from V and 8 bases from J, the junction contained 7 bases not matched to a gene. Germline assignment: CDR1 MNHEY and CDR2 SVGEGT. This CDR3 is CASSYSSGIPATQYF. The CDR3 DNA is TGTGCCAGCAGTTACTCTAGCGGGATTCCGGCTACGCAGTATTTT.